The clone carrying this T cell receptor beta chain has more than one count but fewer than ten. Antigen specificity is unknown. TCRdb re-called the reads with MiXCR, one entry per CDR3 protein. This sample has about 83,000 distinct CDR3 sequences, with roughly a quarter found just once. The sample originates from a study of T cell repertoires in cytomegalovirus infection. Study information: Researchers turned to recently identified HLA-C-restricted CMV epitopes as well as well-studied HLA-B-restricted ones. Matching HLA type and CMV infection were both indicated by public TCR beta signatures. Study-wide points: Dominating the ex vivo response were TCR beta clonotypes that were CMV-specific and HLA-C-restricted. Pooled public TCR beta family frequency picked out CMV carriers with the relevant HLA.

The CDR3 contains 15 residues. The V end lost 0 bases, the J end lost 4 bases, and 14 bases lay between the germline ends. Per the germline V gene, CDR1 is DFQATT and CDR2 is SNEGSKA (reference sequence). Sequenced here: CD8+ T cells from cultured PBMCs, sampled from culture after CMV antigen stimulation. The chain joins TRBV20-1 to TRBJ2-3; perhaps TRBD2 as D (6 bases). This TCR derives from a human donor in good health (CMV status not recorded). Some clones in this sample may be carry-over from other donors' samples. CDR3 residues: CSARDRGSRADTQYF. DNA of the CDR3: TGCAGTGCTAGAGATCGGGGGAGTAGGGCAGATACGCAGTATTTT.